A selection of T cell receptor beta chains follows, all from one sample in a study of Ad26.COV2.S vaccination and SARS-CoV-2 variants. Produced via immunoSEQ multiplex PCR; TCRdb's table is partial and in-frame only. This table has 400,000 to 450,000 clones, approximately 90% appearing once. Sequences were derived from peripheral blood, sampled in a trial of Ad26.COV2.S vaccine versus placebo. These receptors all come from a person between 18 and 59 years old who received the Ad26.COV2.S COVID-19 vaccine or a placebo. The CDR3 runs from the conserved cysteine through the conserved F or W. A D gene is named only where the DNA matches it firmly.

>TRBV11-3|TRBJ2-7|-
TGTGCCAGCAGCCCAGGGAGGGGGCAGAACGAGCAGTACTTC
CASSPGRGQNEQYF
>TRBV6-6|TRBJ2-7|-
TGTGCCAGCAGTTATACCCGTCCCCCCTCCTACGAGCAGTACTTC
CASSYTRPPSYEQYF
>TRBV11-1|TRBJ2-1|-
TGTGCCAGCAGTCAGGGGGGGAATGAGCAGTTCTTC
CASSQGGNEQFF
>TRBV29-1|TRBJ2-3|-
TGCAGCGTTGAAATCCGCACAGATACGCAGTATTTT
CSVEIRTDTQYF
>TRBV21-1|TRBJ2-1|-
TGTGCCAGCAGCACTCAAAACCGGGGACCCCATAATGAGCAGTTCTTC
CASSTQNRGPHNEQFF
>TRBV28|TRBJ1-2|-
TGTGCCACAGAATGGGGGGCCCGCCCCTATGGCTACACCTTC
CATEWGARPYGYTF
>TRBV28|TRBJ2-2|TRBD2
TGTGCCAGCAGCCCCGGGTCTAGCGGGAACACCGGGGAGCTGTTTTTT
CASSPGSSGNTGELFF
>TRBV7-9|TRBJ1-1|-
TGTGCCAGCAGCTTCGGGACACTAGGGACTGAAGCTTTCTTT
CASSFGTLGTEAFF
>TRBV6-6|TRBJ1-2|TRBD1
TGTGCCAGCAGGAGTCCGGGACAGGGCCTTGGTGGCTACACCTTC
CASRSPGQGLGGYTF
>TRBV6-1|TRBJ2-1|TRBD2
TGTGCCAGCAGTGAGATAGCGGGAGAGGAATTCTTC
CASSEIAGEEFF
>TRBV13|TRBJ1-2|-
TGTGCCAGCAGCCTAACACCGGGACACGAACGAAGCAACTATGGCTACACCTTC
CASSLTPGHERSNYGYTF
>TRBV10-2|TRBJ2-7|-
TGCGCCAGCAGTCCACGGGAGAATCGGAGGGAGCAGTACTTC
CASSPRENRREQYF
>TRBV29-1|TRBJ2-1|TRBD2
TGCAGCGCCACGGCGGGAGCTCTTGAGCAGTTCTTC
CSATAGALEQFF
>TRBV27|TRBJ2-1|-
TGTGCCAGCAGTTTATCCCCGGGACTCGGCTCCTACAATGAGCAGTTCTTC
CASSLSPGLGSYNEQFF
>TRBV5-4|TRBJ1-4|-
TGTGCCAGCAGCTTGAGATCGGGATCAGCAACTAATGAAAAACTGTTTTTT
CASSLRSGSATNEKLFF